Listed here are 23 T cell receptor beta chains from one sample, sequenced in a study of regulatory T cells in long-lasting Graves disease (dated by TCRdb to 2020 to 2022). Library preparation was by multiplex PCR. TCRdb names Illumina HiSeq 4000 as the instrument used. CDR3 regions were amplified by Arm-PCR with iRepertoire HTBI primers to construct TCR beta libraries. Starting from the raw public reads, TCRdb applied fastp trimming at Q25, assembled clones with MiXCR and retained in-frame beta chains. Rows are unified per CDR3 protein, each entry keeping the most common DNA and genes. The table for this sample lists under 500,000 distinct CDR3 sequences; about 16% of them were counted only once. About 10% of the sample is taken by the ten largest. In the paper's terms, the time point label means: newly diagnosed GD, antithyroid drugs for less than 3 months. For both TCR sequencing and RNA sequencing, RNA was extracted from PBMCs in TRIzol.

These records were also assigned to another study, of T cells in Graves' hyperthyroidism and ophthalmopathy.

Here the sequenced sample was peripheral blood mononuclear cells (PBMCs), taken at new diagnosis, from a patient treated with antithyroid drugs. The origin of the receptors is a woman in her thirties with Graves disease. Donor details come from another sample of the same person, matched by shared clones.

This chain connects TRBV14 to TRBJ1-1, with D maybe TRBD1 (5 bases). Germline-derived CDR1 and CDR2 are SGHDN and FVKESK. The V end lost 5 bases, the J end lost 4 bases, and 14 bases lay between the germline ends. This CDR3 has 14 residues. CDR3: CASSYTGSVTEAFF. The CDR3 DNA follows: TGTGCCAGCAGCTACACAGGCTCGGTCACTGAAGCTTTCTTT. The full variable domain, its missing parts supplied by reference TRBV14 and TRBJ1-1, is EAGVTQFPSHSVIEKGQTVTLRCDPISGHDNLYWYRRVMGKEIKFLLHFVKESKQDESGMPNNRFLAERTGGTYSTLKVQPAELEDSGVYFCASSYTGSVTEAFFGQGTRLTVV.

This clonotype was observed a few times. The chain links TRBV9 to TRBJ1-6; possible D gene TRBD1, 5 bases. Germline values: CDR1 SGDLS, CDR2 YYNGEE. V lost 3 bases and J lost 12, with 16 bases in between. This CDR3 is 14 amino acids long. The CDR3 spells CASSARTARGPLHF. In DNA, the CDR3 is TGTGCCAGCAGCGCTCGGACCGCAAGGGGACCCCTCCACTTT.

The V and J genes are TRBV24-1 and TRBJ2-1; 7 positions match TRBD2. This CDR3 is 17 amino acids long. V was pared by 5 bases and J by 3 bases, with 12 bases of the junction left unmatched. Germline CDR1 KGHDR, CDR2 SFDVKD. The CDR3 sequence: CATSVSVPGGSYNEQFF. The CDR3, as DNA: TGTGCCACCAGTGTGAGTGTTCCGGGCGGGAGCTACAATGAGCAGTTCTTC.

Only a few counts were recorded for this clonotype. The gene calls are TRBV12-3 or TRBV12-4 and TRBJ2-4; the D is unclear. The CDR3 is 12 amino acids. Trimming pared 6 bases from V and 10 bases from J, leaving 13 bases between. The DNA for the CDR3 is TGTGCCAGCAGCTACGCGGCAGAGATTCAGTACTTC. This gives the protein CASSYAAEIQYF.

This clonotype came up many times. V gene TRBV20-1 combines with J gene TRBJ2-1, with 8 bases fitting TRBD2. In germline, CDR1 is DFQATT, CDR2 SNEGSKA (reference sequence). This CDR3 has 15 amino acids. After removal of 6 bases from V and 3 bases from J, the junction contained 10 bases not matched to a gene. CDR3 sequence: CSATQGAGVYNEQFF. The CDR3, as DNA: TGCAGTGCCACCCAGGGAGCGGGAGTCTACAATGAGCAGTTCTTC.

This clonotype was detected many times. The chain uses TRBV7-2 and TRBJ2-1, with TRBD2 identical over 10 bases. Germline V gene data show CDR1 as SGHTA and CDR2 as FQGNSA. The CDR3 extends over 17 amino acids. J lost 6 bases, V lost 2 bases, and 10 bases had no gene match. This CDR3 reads CASSLRLSSGRPNEQFF. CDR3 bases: TGTGCCAGCAGCTTAAGGTTGTCTAGCGGGAGACCCAATGAGCAGTTCTTC.

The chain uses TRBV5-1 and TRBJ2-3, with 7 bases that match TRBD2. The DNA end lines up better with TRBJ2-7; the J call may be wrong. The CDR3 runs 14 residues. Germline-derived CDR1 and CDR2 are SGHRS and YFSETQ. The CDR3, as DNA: TGCGCCAGCAGCCCAGCGGGAAGCTCCTACGAGCAGTACTTC. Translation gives CASSPAGSSYEQYF.

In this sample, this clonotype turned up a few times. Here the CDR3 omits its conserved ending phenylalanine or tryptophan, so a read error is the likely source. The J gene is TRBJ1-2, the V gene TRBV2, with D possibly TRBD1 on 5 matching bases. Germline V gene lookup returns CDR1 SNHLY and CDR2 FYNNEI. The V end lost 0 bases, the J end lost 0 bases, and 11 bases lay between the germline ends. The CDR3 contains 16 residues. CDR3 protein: CASSEAEGMANYGYTL. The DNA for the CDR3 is TGTGCCAGCAGTGAAGCAGAGGGGATGGCTAACTATGGCTACACCCTC.

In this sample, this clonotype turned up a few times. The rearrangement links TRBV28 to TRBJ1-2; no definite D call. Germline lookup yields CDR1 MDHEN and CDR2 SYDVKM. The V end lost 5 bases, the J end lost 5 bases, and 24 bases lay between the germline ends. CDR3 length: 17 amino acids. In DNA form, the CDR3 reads TGTGCCAGCAGTCCGCAGCCGGGCCCTTCAAGGCATTATGGCTACACCTTC. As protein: CASSPQPGPSRHYGYTF.

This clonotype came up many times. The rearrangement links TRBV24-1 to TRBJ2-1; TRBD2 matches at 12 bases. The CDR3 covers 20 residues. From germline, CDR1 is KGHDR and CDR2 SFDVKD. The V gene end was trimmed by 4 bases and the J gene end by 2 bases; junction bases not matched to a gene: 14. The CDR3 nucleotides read TGTGCCACCAGTGACTGGAACTCTCGGACTAGCGGGACCGCCTACAATGAGCAGTTCTTC. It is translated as CATSDWNSRTSGTAYNEQFF.

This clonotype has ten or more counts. CDR3 nucleotide sequence: TGTGCCAGCAGCCGAGGGCCAATTCGGTACGAGCAGTACTTC. Its protein is CASSRGPIRYEQYF. The V gene is TRBV3-1, the J gene TRBJ2-7, with D maybe TRBD2 (5 bases). The V and J ends lost 4 bases and 4 bases respectively, with 14 bases between them. Germline CDR1 LGHDT, CDR2 YNNKEL (reference sequence). The CDR3 is 14 amino acids.

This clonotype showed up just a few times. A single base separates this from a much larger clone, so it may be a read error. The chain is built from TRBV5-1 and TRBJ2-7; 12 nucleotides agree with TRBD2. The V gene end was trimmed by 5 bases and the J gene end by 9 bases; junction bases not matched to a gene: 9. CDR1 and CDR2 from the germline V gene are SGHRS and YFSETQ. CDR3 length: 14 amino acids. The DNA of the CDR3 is TGCGCCAGCAGGCGACTAGCGGGAGTGCAGGGGCAGTACTTC. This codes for CASRRLAGVQGQYF.

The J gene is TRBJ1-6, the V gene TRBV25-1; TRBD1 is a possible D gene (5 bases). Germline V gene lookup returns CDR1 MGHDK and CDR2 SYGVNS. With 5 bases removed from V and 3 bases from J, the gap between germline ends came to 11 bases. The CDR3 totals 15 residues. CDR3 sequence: CASSRQSNYNSPLHF. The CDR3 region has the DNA TGTGCCAGCAGTCGACAGAGTAACTATAATTCACCCCTCCACTTT.

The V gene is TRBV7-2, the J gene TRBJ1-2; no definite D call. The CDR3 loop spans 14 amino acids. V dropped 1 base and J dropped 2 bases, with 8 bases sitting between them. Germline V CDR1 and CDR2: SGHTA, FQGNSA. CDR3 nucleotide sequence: TGTGCCAGCAGCTTAGAGTTCCAGAACTATGGCTACACCTTC. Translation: CASSLEFQNYGYTF. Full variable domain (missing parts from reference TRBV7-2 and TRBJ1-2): GAGVSQSPSNKVTEKGKDVELRCDPISGHTALYWYRQSLGQGLEFLIYFQGNSAPDKSGLPSDRFSAERTGGSVSTLTIQRTQQEDSAVYLCASSLEFQNYGYTFGSGTRLTVV.

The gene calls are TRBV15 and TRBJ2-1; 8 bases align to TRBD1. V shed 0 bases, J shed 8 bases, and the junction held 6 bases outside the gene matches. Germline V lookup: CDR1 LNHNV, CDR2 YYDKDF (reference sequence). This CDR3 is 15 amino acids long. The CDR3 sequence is CATSRDRGRIHEQFF. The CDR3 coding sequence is TGTGCCACCAGCAGAGACAGGGGGCGCATCCATGAGCAGTTCTTC.

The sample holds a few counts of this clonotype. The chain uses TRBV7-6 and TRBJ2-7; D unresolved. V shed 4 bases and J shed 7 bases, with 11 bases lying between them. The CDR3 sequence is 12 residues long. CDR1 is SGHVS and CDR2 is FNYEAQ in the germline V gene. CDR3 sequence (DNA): TGTGCCAGCAGCTCGAAACTGCGAGAGCAGTACTTC. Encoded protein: CASSSKLREQYF.

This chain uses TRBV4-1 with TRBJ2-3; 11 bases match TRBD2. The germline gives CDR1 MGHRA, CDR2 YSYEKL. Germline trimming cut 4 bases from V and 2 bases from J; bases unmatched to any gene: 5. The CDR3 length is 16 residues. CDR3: CASSPGTSGNTDTQYF. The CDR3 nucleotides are TGCGCCAGCAGCCCTGGGACTAGCGGAAACACAGATACGCAGTATTTT.

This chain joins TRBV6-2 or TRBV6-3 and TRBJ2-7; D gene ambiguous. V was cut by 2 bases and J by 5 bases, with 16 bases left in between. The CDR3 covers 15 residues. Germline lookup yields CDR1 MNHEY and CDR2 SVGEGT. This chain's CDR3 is CASSYPNSIENEQYF. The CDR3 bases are TGTGCCAGCAGTTACCCCAACAGTATTGAGAACGAGCAGTACTTC.

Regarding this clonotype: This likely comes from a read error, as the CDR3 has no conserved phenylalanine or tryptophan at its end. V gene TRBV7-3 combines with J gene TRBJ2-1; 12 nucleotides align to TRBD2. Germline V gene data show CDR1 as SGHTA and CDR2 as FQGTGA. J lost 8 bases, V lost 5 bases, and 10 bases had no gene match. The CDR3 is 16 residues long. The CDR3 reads CASSLYSSGRAHEQFL. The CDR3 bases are TGTGCCAGCAGCCTCTACTCTAGCGGGAGGGCTCATGAGCAGTTCCTC.

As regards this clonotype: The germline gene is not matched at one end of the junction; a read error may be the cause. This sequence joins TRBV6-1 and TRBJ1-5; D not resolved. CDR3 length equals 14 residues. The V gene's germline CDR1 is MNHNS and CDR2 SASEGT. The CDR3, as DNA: TGTGCCAGCAGTAGCCTCCCTGGCAACCAGCCCCAGCATTTT. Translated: CASSSLPGNQPQHF.

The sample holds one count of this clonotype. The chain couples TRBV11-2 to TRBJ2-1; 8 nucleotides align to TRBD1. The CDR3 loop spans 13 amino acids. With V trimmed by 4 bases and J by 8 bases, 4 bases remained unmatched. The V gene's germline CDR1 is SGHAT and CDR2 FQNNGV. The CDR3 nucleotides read TGTGCCAGCAGCTCAGCAGGGGGCGATGAGCAGTTCTTC. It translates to CASSSAGGDEQFF.

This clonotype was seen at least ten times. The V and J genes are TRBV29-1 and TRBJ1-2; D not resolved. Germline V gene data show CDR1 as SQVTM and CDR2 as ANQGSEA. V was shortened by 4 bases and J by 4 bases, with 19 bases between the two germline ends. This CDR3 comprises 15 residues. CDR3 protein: CSVAPTDPDPYGYTF. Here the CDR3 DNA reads TGCAGCGTTGCTCCCACGGATCCAGACCCCTATGGCTACACCTTC.

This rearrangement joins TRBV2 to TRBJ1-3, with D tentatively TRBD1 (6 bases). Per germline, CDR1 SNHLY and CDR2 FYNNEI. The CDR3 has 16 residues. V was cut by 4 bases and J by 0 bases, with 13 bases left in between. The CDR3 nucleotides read TGTGCCAGCAGTGTGCGGGACACGCTCTCTGGAAACACCATATATTTT. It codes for CASSVRDTLSGNTIYF.